The rows below give T cell receptor beta chains drawn from one sample of a study of CD8 T cells in ankylosing spondylitis. TCRdb passed the 5' RACE reads through MiXCR, listing each CDR3 protein once. The table shows under 300,000 distinct CDR3 sequences, with roughly a tenth occurring only once. The source material was blood, either unsorted or a sorted T cell fraction (not recorded which). All receptors come from a male donor with ankylosing spondylitis or in good health (not recorded which). Both conserved end residues are part of each CDR3. D genes are given only for firm matches. The size field is filled for only some rows; it gives once, few, many or a size class.

TRBV30	few	TRBJ1-4	TRBD1	TGTGCCTGGAGCCGTGGACAGGGTTTGGAAAAACTGTTTTTT	CAWSRGQGLEKLFF
TRBV5-1	few	TRBJ2-5	-	TGCGCCAGCAGCTCGACTCTGTACCAAGAGACCCAGTACTTC	CASSSTLYQETQYF
TRBV29-1	many	TRBJ1-1	-	TGCAGCGTTGAGAGGCAGCTGAACACTGAAGCTTTCTTT	CSVERQLNTEAFF
TRBV4-2	many	TRBJ2-7	-	TGTGCCAGCAGCCAACAAAAGGAGCTCTACGAGCAGTACTTC	CASSQQKELYEQYF
TRBV5-1	many	TRBJ2-1	TRBD2	TGCGCCAGCAGCTTAACAGCGGGGGGATACAATGAGCAGTTCTTC	CASSLTAGGYNEQFF
TRBV7-9	many	TRBJ2-4	TRBD2	TGTGCCAGCAGCTTAAACGGCCTAGCGGGGCACATTCAGTACTTC	CASSLNGLAGHIQYF
TRBV4-1	many	TRBJ1-2	TRBD1	TGCGCCAGCAGCCTTACCCAGGGGGCGTATGGCTACACCTTC	CASSLTQGAYGYTF
TRBV11-2	many	TRBJ2-7	-	TGTGCCAGCAGCCACCTCTTTTCGGACCAACCCTTCTCCTACGAGCAGTACTTC	CASSHLFSDQPFSYEQYF
TRBV21-1	many	TRBJ2-7	-	TGTGCCAGCAGCAAAGATCACAGGGGGGAGCAGTACTTC	CASSKDHRGEQYF
TRBV25-1	many	TRBJ2-1	TRBD2	TGTGCCAGCAGTGGGAACCTAGCGGGAGCCGCCTACAATGAGCAGTTCTTC	CASSGNLAGAAYNEQFF
TRBV11-3	-	TRBJ1-1	TRBD1	TGTGCCAGCAGTCGCCGGACAGGGGGCGAGGGCACTGAAGCTTTCTTT	CASSRRTGGEGTEAFF
TRBV10-3	few	TRBJ1-2	TRBD1	TGTGCCATCAGTGAGTCGGGGCAGGGGGCCGGCTACACCTTC	CAISESGQGAGYTF
TRBV7-6	many	TRBJ2-1	-	TGTGCCAGCAGCTTAGGGACTACTTACAATGAGCAGTTCTTC	CASSLGTTYNEQFF